These 12 T cell receptor beta chains were sequenced from one sample in a study of control samples from healthy donors and cancer patients. Clones were sequenced by immunoSEQ multiplex PCR, and TCRdb holds only the in-frame ones, with some missing. The repertoire has about 150,000 clones, 80% to 95% of them found once; the top ten carry approximately 5.7%. Sequencing was carried out using blood. All receptors derive from a man younger than 35 in good health.

As to this clone: Mismatch with germline at one junction end may stem from a read error. The CDR3: CAGYSPHRWDRRNF. The CDR3 DNA follows: TGTGCCGGCTACAGTCCCCACAGGTGGGACAGGAGGAACTTC. The chain combines TRBV2 with TRBJ2-7, with 8 bases identical to TRBD1. CDR3 length equals 14 residues. Germline V lookup: CDR1 SNHLY, CDR2 FYNNEI.

The V and J genes are TRBV12-5 and TRBJ2-1; D ambiguous. Germline CDR1 LGHNT, CDR2 FRNRAP. The CDR3 runs 14 residues. V shed 6 bases and J shed 6 bases, with 15 bases lying between them. The CDR3 coding sequence is TGTGCTAGTGGCACGGTAGGGCTCCCCAATGAGCAGTTCTTC. It encodes CASGTVGLPNEQFF.

This chain uses TRBV6-1 with TRBJ2-7; tentatively, D is TRBD2 (5 bases). Germline assignment: CDR1 MNHNS and CDR2 SASEGT. V gave up 2 bases and J gave up 3 bases, with 8 bases separating them. This CDR3 has 13 residues. This chain's CDR3 is CASSERGYYEQYF. For the CDR3, the DNA is TGTGCCAGCAGTGAACGAGGGTACTACGAGCAGTACTTC.

The rearrangement joins TRBV6-2 or TRBV6-3 to TRBJ2-3; TRBD2 matches at 11 bases. Germline V lookup: CDR1 MNHEY, CDR2 SVGEGT. V gave up 3 bases and J gave up 4 bases; unmatched junction bases: 12. The CDR3 is made up of 18 amino acids. The CDR3 loop is CASSYLTSGSQSADTQYF. For the CDR3, the DNA is TGTGCCAGCAGTTATCTTACTAGCGGGAGTCAATCAGCAGATACGCAGTATTTT.

The chain carries TRBV9 and TRBJ2-1; D not resolved. The CDR3 is 13 residues long. Trimming left V 0 bases short and J 6 bases short, with 7 bases between. Germline CDR1 reads SGDLS; CDR2 reads YYNGEE. CDR3 DNA sequence: TGTGCCAGCAGCGTAGCGGGTGGCAATGAGCAGTTCTTC. It yields the protein CASSVAGGNEQFF.

This clone was recorded once. The chain recombines TRBV11-2 with TRBJ2-1, with D unresolved. The CDR3 is 12 amino acids. Looked up from germline, CDR1 is SGHAT and CDR2 is FQNNGV. The germline V and J ends were trimmed by 3 bases and 10 bases, with 10 bases remaining between them. CDR3 in amino acids: CASSLFRGEQFF. CDR3 coding DNA: TGTGCCAGCAGCTTGTTCCGAGGAGAGCAGTTCTTC.

The chain recombines TRBV7-9 with TRBJ2-3, with 8 nucleotides matching TRBD2. This CDR3 contains 15 residues. The ends lost 5 bases at V and 6 bases at J; junction bases unmatched: 10. From germline, CDR1 is SEHNR and CDR2 FQNEAQ (reference sequence). The CDR3 region is CASSPGNSGVDTQYF. The CDR3 DNA reads TGTGCCAGCAGCCCCGGAAATAGCGGGGTTGATACGCAGTATTTT. Full variable domain (missing parts from reference TRBV7-9 and TRBJ2-3): DTGVSQNPRHKITKRGQNVTFRCDPISEHNRLYWYRQTLGQGPEFLTYFQNEAQLEKSRLLSDRFSAERPKGSFSTLEIQRTEQGDSAMYLCASSPGNSGVDTQYFGPGTRLTVL.

The chain is built from TRBV5-5 and TRBJ1-1; D remains unclear. Deletions cut 0 bases from V and 11 bases from J, with 20 bases between. The CDR3 sequence is 15 residues long. From germline, CDR1 is SGHKS and CDR2 YYEKEE (reference sequence). The CDR3 nucleotides are TGTGCCAGCAGCTTGGAGAGGGAAGGGTCTGAGTGGGCTTTCTTT. Its translation is CASSLEREGSEWAFF.

The rearrangement links TRBV9 to TRBJ1-2; 9 bases agree with TRBD1. The germline V gene encodes CDR1 SGDLS and CDR2 YYNGEE. The V and J ends lost 3 bases and 5 bases, in that order; junction bases with no gene match: 8. The CDR3 runs 15 residues. The CDR3, as DNA: TGTGCCAGCAGCGAGGGGACAGGGAGGGATTATGGCTACACCTTC. Residues: CASSEGTGRDYGYTF.

The chain joins TRBV10-3 to TRBJ2-1; the D call may be TRBD1 or TRBD2 (5 bases each). The CDR3 length is 14 residues. With 7 bases removed from V and 0 bases from J, the gap between germline ends came to 10 bases. Germline V lookup: CDR1 ENHRY, CDR2 SYGVKD. CDR3 nucleotides: TGTGCCATCACCGGGACCGTCTCCTACAATGAGCAGTTCTTC. Translated: CAITGTVSYNEQFF.

This clone was detected once. This sequence joins TRBV15 and TRBJ1-1; TRBD1 agrees at 7 bases. Germline CDR1 is LNHNV and CDR2 is YYDKDF (reference sequence). The V gene end was trimmed by 5 bases and the J gene end by 1 base; junction bases not matched to a gene: 13. CDR3 length: 17 residues. The CDR3 sequence is CATSGRGQTTSNTEAFF. For the CDR3, the DNA is TGTGCCACCAGCGGAAGGGGACAGACGACATCGAACACTGAAGCTTTCTTT.

This chain's CDR3 is CASSINGGTGNTIYF. The CDR3 nucleotides read TGTGCCAGTAGTATCAACGGGGGAACTGGAAACACCATATATTTT. The chain carries TRBV19 and TRBJ1-3; D is possibly TRBD1 (5 bases). V dropped 3 bases and J dropped 2 bases, with 11 bases sitting between them. The CDR3 has 15 amino acids. Germline V CDR1 and CDR2: LNHDA, SQIVND (reference sequence).